The clone carrying this T cell receptor (beta chain) was observed a handful of times. The antigen remains undetermined. Some clones are missing from TCRdb's copy, which holds only in-frame ones; the method was immunoSEQ multiplex PCR. The sample carries just under 2,000 clones, 27% recorded once. This record comes from a study of T cells in localized non-small cell lung cancer. General study findings and limits: Median approximately 61 top-100 tumor clones were shared with paired adjacent lung. Uninvolved nearby lung showed the greatest T cell clonality, exceeding that found in tumor.

The CDR3 spans 14 residues. CDR1 MNHGY and CDR2 SAAAGT come from the germline V gene. V lost 10 bases to trimming and J lost 1 base, with 16 bases between them. V usage is TRBV6-8 and J usage is TRBJ1-1; TRBD1 is a possible D gene (5 bases). The source is a female donor at least 60 years old with stage I lung adenocarcinoma. The sample consisted of normal lung tissue next to the tumor, taken before any cancer treatment. The CDR3 loop reads CAIRELRENTEAFF. CDR3 in DNA: TGTGCCATCAGGGAGCTCAGGGAGAACACTGAAGCTTTCTTT.